This T cell receptor (beta chain) was observed in a study of T cell repertoires in cytomegalovirus infection. Whole-study context: Public signatures in TCR beta pointed to CMV infection and matching HLA type. Study-wide results and caveats: Cumulated frequencies of public TCR beta families served to identify carriers of CMV plus the relevant HLA.

The CDR3 extends over 14 amino acids. V was shortened by 5 bases and J by 5 bases, with 16 bases between the two germline ends. Germline lookup yields CDR1 SGHTA and CDR2 FQGNSA. TCRdb reprocessed the reads with MiXCR, giving one entry per CDR3 protein. The table has about 150,000 distinct CDR3 sequences, around 20% seen once. This clonotype was observed at least ten times. Its antigen is unidentified. The genes are TRBV7-2 and TRBJ2-7; possible D gene TRBD1, 6 bases. Material: PBMCs. The receptor was isolated from a human donor in good health (CMV status not recorded). Some clones in this sample may be carry-over from other donors' samples. The CDR3 spells CASSLKQGVHEQYF. Written as DNA, the CDR3 is TGTGCCAGCAGCCTGAAACAGGGAGTCCACGAGCAGTACTTC.